The T cell receptor (beta chain) described here comes from a study of OX40 agonist ivuxolimab in advanced cancers. Here immunoSEQ multiplex PCR was the method, and the copy in TCRdb shows in-frame clones only, minus some. Of about 61,000 clones detected, about 86% appear once; the ten largest clones hold roughly 1.1%. Germline lookup yields CDR1 SGHDT and CDR2 YYEEEE. V was shortened by 0 bases and J by 0 bases, with 12 bases between the two germline ends. The length of the CDR3 is 17 residues. This clone appeared a single time. Its matching antigen is unknown. General study points: The authors did not determine the antigen specificity of the expanded peripheral T cells. Several nonresponders also turned out to have low normalized T-cell clonal expansion. Clones of CD4+ and CD8+ blood T cells grew by week 6 at doses of 0.1 to 3.0 mg/kg. In CD8+ T cells, expanded clones were on average more numerous than in CD4+.

This rearrangement joins TRBV5-6 to TRBJ2-2; possible D gene TRBD1, 6 bases. The sequence was collected from an adult with an advanced solid tumor such as melanoma, head and neck, liver or kidney cancer. The sequenced sample was CD4+ or CD8+ T cells sorted from blood, obtained in a trial of the OX40 agonist ivuxolimab. CDR3 coding DNA: TGTGCCAGCAGCTTGGATTGGGGGCTCGCGAACACCGGGGAGCTGTTTTTT. It specifies CASSLDWGLANTGELFF.